This TCR beta chain was found in a study of pediatric ulcerative colitis. The method was immunoSEQ multiplex PCR; TCRdb's version includes in-frame clones alone and lacks a portion of them. The sample contains under 20,000 clones, nearly 75% of which appear only once. This clone was seen a single time. Rectal tissue came from one to two pinch biopsies taken at colonoscopy. Germline V gene data show CDR1 as LNHDA and CDR2 as SQIVND (reference sequence). The V segment lost 7 bases and the J segment 14 bases; nucleotides outside the gene matches: 15. The CDR3 has 15 amino acids. The receptor was isolated from a boy aged 10-17 years with moderate ulcerative colitis. Sequenced sample: gut tissue. The chain links TRBV19 to TRBJ2-3; 13 positions match TRBD2. CDR3 coding DNA: TGTGCCAGTACCCCGACGCCCCGGACTAGCGGGAGAACGTATTTT. It specifies CASTPTPRTSGRTYF.